The 27 T cell receptor beta chains in this list originate from one sample, sequenced in a study of OX40 agonist ivuxolimab in advanced cancers. Sequenced by immunoSEQ multiplex PCR; TCRdb stores in-frame clones only, minus some. This table holds tens of thousands of clones, around 90% found once. The sequences come from CD4+ or CD8+ T cells sorted from blood, collected in a trial of the OX40 agonist ivuxolimab. These receptors all stem from an adult with an advanced solid tumor such as melanoma, head and neck, liver or kidney cancer.

The count of this clone is one. The chain couples TRBV2 to TRBJ2-5; D unresolved. The J call may not be correct, given that the DNA end is closer to TRBJ2-7. CDR3 length: 15 amino acids. Germline values: CDR1 SNHLY, CDR2 FYNNEI. CDR3 in amino acids: CASSEGPRSKYEQYF. DNA of the CDR3: TGTGCCAGCAGTGAAGGCCCACGGTCCAAATACGAGCAGTACTTC.

J is TRBJ1-1 and V is TRBV4-1; D unclear. This CDR3 is 14 amino acids long. V lost 8 bases and J lost 4, with 17 bases in between. The germline V gene has CDR1 MGHRA and CDR2 YSYEKL. This CDR3 reads CASGRFEGVTEAFF. Written as DNA, the CDR3 is TGCGCCAGCGGAAGATTCGAGGGAGTCACTGAAGCTTTCTTT.

J is TRBJ2-7 and V is TRBV7-9; weak D call: TRBD1 (5 bases). This CDR3 comprises 14 residues. Per germline, CDR1 SEHNR and CDR2 FQNEAQ (reference sequence). With 5 bases removed from V and 7 bases from J, the gap between germline ends came to 18 bases. The CDR3 region is CASSSRQPIGEQYF. CDR3 bases: TGTGCCAGCAGCAGTAGACAGCCCATCGGGGAGCAGTACTTC.

The chain uses TRBV5-1 and TRBJ2-3, with D hard to call. The length of the CDR3 is 16 residues. Germline V gene lookup returns CDR1 SGHRS and CDR2 YFSETQ. Trimming removed 4 bases from V and 0 bases from J, with 15 bases in between. The chain's CDR3 is CASSPLPGASTDTQYF. CDR3 DNA sequence: TGCGCCAGCAGCCCTCTCCCGGGCGCTAGCACAGATACGCAGTATTTT.

The genes are TRBV13 and TRBJ2-7; 9 bases agree with TRBD2. This CDR3 has 15 amino acids. With V trimmed by 2 bases and J by 3 bases, 5 bases remained unmatched. Germline CDR1 reads PRHDT; CDR2 reads FYEKMQ (reference sequence). CDR3 DNA sequence: TGTGCCAGCAGCTTAATAGCGGGAGAAAACTACGAGCAGTACTTC. The encoded protein is CASSLIAGENYEQYF.

The V and J genes are TRBV11-2 and TRBJ2-2; a possible D gene is TRBD2 (5 bases). Trimming stripped 5 bases from V and 3 bases from J, with 16 bases between. In germline, CDR1 is SGHAT, CDR2 FQNNGV. The length of the CDR3 is 16 residues. The DNA of the CDR3 is TGTGCCAGCAGCCCCTTTTTTGGAGGTCACACCGGGGAGCTGTTTTTT. As protein: CASSPFFGGHTGELFF.

In regard to this clone: Mismatch with germline at one junction end may stem from a read error. The CDR3 is CASSSGDPWNPGELFF. The DNA of the CDR3 is TGTGCCAGCAGCTCGGGGGACCCCTGGAACCCCGGGGAGCTGTTTTTT. V usage is TRBV7-6 and J usage is TRBJ2-2, with a weak D call TRBD2 (6 bases). The CDR3 sequence is 16 residues long. The germline V gene encodes CDR1 SGHVS and CDR2 FNYEAQ.

This clone has a single count. CDR3 nucleotides: TGTGCCAGCAGTTCCGTGCTAGTTGAGCAGTTCTTC. Translating gives CASSSVLVEQFF. The V call is TRBV6-6, the J call TRBJ2-1, with D hard to call. The CDR3 has 12 amino acids. Germline V gives CDR1 MNHNY, CDR2 SVGAGI (reference sequence). The germline V and J ends were trimmed by 4 bases and 9 bases, with 10 bases remaining between them.

The rearrangement links TRBV28 to TRBJ2-2, with D perhaps matching TRBD2 (6 bases). Germline V CDR1 and CDR2: MDHEN, SYDVKM. This CDR3 has 14 residues. Trimming removed 4 bases at V and 4 bases at J, with 10 bases between. In DNA form, the CDR3 reads TGTGCCAGCAGTTCGGGACTGAGCACCGGGGAGCTGTTTTTT. Encoded protein: CASSSGLSTGELFF. Looking up the rest from reference TRBV28 and TRBJ2-2 gives the full variable domain: DVKVTQSSRYLVKRTGEKVFLECVQDMDHENMFWYRQDPGLGLRLIYFSYDVKMKEKGDIPEGYSVSREKKERFSLILESASTNQTSMYLCASSSGLSTGELFFGEGSRLTVL.

This sequence joins TRBV9 and TRBJ2-7; 10 bases are a match to TRBD1. The CDR3 is 16 residues long. Germline trimming cut 3 bases from V and 0 bases from J; bases unmatched to any gene: 6. Germline-derived CDR1 and CDR2 are SGDLS and YYNGEE. CDR3 amino acids: CASSGQGAGNSYEQYV. CDR3 nucleotides: TGTGCCAGCAGCGGACAGGGGGCCGGTAACTCCTACGAGCAGTACGTC.

The chain recombines TRBV4-1 with TRBJ2-2, with 9 bases fitting TRBD1. V lost 5 bases, J lost 5 bases, and 3 bases stayed unmatched. This CDR3 spans 14 amino acids. Per the germline V gene, CDR1 is MGHRA and CDR2 is YSYEKL. The CDR3 nucleotides are TGCGCCAGCAGCAAGGGACAGGGAACCGGGGAGCTGTTTTTT. This gives the protein CASSKGQGTGELFF.

The rearrangement links TRBV5-8 to TRBJ1-5; D call uncertain. CDR3 length equals 14 residues. The germline V gene has CDR1 SGHTS and CDR2 YDEGEE. V dropped 0 bases and J dropped 4 bases, with 8 bases sitting between them. In DNA form, the CDR3 reads TGTGCCAGCAGCTTGGTCGAGTTGAATCAGCCCCAGCATTTT. Its translation: CASSLVELNQPQHF.

This sequence joins TRBV27 and TRBJ1-2; D uncertain. Germline CDR1 MNHEY, CDR2 SMNVEV (reference sequence). Trimming stripped 2 bases from V and 2 bases from J, with 6 bases between. The CDR3 has 13 residues. The CDR3 DNA reads as TGTGCCAGCAGTTTAGCTGAGAACTATGGCTACACCTTC. It is translated as CASSLAENYGYTF.

CDR3 bases: TGTGCCAGCAGTCCTTCCCTCTTGCTCCCGGGACAGGGTCTAGGGTCCTACGAGCAGTACGTC. Translated: CASSPSLLLPGQGLGSYEQYV. The rearrangement uses TRBV28 and TRBJ2-7, with TRBD1 matching over 9 bases. This CDR3 region has 21 residues. With 5 bases clipped from V and 1 base from J, the junction kept 24 bases outside the gene matches. Germline CDR1 is MDHEN and CDR2 is SYDVKM.

V is TRBV7-9 and J is TRBJ1-2; D may be TRBD1 (5 bases). The ends were cut back, 6 bases at V and 5 bases at J, with 16 bases in the middle. The CDR3 has 14 amino acids. Per germline, CDR1 SEHNR and CDR2 FQNEAQ (reference sequence). This chain's CDR3 is CASSVTGSLYGYTF. The CDR3 coding sequence is TGTGCCAGCAGTGTAACAGGCTCCCTTTATGGCTACACCTTC. Full variable domain (rest looked up from reference TRBV7-9 and TRBJ1-2): DTGVSQNPRHKITKRGQNVTFRCDPISEHNRLYWYRQTLGQGPEFLTYFQNEAQLEKSRLLSDRFSAERPKGSFSTLEIQRTEQGDSAMYLCASSVTGSLYGYTFGSGTRLTVV.

The sample holds one count of this clone. The V and J genes are TRBV11-2 and TRBJ2-2; 7 bases line up with TRBD2. J lost 1 base, V lost 2 bases, and 7 bases had no gene match. Germline values: CDR1 SGHAT, CDR2 FQNNGV. This CDR3 has 17 residues. Written as DNA, the CDR3 is TGTGCCAGCAGCTTACCCCTAGCGGTAATGAACACCGGGGAGCTGTTTTTT. Amino acids: CASSLPLAVMNTGELFF.

This sequence joins TRBV4-2 and TRBJ2-7; D not certain. Germline lookup yields CDR1 LGHNA and CDR2 YNFKEQ. The CDR3 runs 13 residues. V was cut by 0 bases and J by 2 bases, with 5 bases left in between. For the CDR3, the DNA is TGTGCCAGCAGCCAAGATAAAGCCTACGAGCAGTACTTC. It codes for CASSQDKAYEQYF.

This chain uses TRBV5-1 with TRBJ2-3; D is possibly TRBD1 (7 bases). CDR1 and CDR2 from the germline V gene are SGHRS and YFSETQ. This CDR3 is 17 amino acids long. Trimming left V 4 bases short and J 4 bases short, with 22 bases between. The CDR3 DNA sequence: TGCGCCAGCAGCCCGGGGGCTGGGGACAGAAGATCAGATACGCAGTATTTT. It specifies CASSPGAGDRRSDTQYF.

This clone was recorded once. This chain uses TRBV7-8 with TRBJ2-7; tentatively, D is TRBD1 or TRBD2 (5 bases each). The V end lost 2 bases, the J end lost 2 bases, and 13 bases lay between the germline ends. This CDR3 comprises 15 residues. CDR1 SGHVS and CDR2 FQNEAQ come from the germline V gene. The CDR3 DNA follows: TGTGCCAGCAGCTTAAACTACAGGAGGACCTACGAGCAGTACGTC. Translation: CASSLNYRRTYEQYV.

The chain carries TRBV2 and TRBJ2-7, with 7 nucleotides matching TRBD2. Looked up from germline, CDR1 is SNHLY and CDR2 is FYNNEI. V was pared by 7 bases and J by 7 bases, with 1 base of the junction left unmatched. The CDR3 loop spans 10 amino acids. DNA of the CDR3: TGTGCCAGCACGGGGGGTGAGCAGTACTTC. Translated: CASTGGEQYF.

As concerns this clone: The sample holds other DNA sequences that translate to the same CDR3. DNA for the CDR3: TGTGCCACCCAACCAAGGGTAGGCAATCAGCCCCAGCATTTT. Its protein is CATQPRVGNQPQHF. This rearrangement joins TRBV27 to TRBJ1-5; D is unresolved. The V end was cut by 10 bases, the J end by 2 bases, with 15 bases between. The CDR3 runs 14 residues. Germline-derived CDR1 and CDR2 are MNHEY and SMNVEV (reference sequence).

The rearrangement joins TRBV5-6 to TRBJ2-7; a possible D gene is TRBD1 (5 bases). Germline CDR1 reads SGHDT; CDR2 reads YYEEEE. The ends were cut back, 4 bases at V and 0 bases at J, with 11 bases in the middle. This CDR3 is 14 amino acids long. Here the CDR3 DNA reads TGTGCCAGCAGCGAAACAGGTAGCTCCTACGAGCAGTACGTC. As protein: CASSETGSSYEQYV.

This sequence joins TRBV11-2 and TRBJ1-1, with D unclear. V was clipped by 7 bases and J by 0 bases, with 9 bases between them. Germline CDR1 and CDR2: SGHAT and FQNNGV. The CDR3 contains 13 residues. The CDR3 loop reads CASNEQMNTEAFF. CDR3 nucleotides: TGTGCCAGCAACGAACAGATGAACACTGAAGCTTTCTTT.

The chain has TRBV20-1 and TRBJ1-1; D is possibly TRBD1 (6 bases). Germline V lookup: CDR1 DFQATT, CDR2 SNEGSKA (reference sequence). This CDR3 is 11 amino acids long. Trimming took off 1 base at V and 8 bases at J, with 8 bases between the two ends. The CDR3 reads CSARAGTEAFF. The CDR3 DNA follows: TGCAGTGCTAGAGCCGGGACAGAAGCTTTCTTT.

This clone is a singleton in its sample. The rearrangement joins TRBV28 to TRBJ2-3, with 9 bases matching TRBD1. This CDR3 spans 19 amino acids. V gave up 6 bases and J gave up 3 bases; unmatched junction bases: 19. Germline V lookup: CDR1 MDHEN, CDR2 SYDVKM. The CDR3 region is CASSSPQARQGGLTDTQYF. Written as DNA, the CDR3 is TGTGCCAGCAGCTCACCCCAGGCCCGACAGGGGGGACTAACAGATACGCAGTATTTT.

V and J are TRBV6-1 and TRBJ1-1, with 9 bases lining up with TRBD1. Per the germline V gene, CDR1 is MNHNS and CDR2 is SASEGT. The CDR3 has 15 amino acids. V lost 5 bases and J lost 6; bases outside the gene matches: 10. CDR3 bases: TGTGCCAGCAGTAGGACAGGGGAAGTCATCGCTGAAGCTTTCTTT. Amino acid sequence: CASSRTGEVIAEAFF.

The CDR3 region has the DNA TGCGCCAGCAATTCAGCCCCAGGCTCCACTGAAGCTTTCTTT. The encoded protein is CASNSAPGSTEAFF. The chain joins TRBV4-1 to TRBJ1-1; D remains ambiguous. Trimming shortened V by 7 bases and J by 4 bases, and 16 bases separated the two germline ends. The CDR3 covers 14 residues. Germline CDR1 is MGHRA and CDR2 is YSYEKL.